These 2 T cell receptor beta chains were all obtained from the same sample, sequenced in a study of vaccination effects on CD4 cells after COVID-19 (dated by TCRdb to between 2021 and 2024). Receptor libraries were prepared by the immunoSEQ multiplex PCR assay. This immuneACCESS table, as held by TCRdb, lists in-frame sequences with V and J called but not all clones. Of the missing ones, under half trace to an unresolved V gene in checked studies; the others have no known cause. Recorded for this sample are under 85,000 clones; around 74% of them occurred a single time. The ten largest clones take up approximately 1.5% of the sample. These TCRs' antigens remain unknown. To identify antigen-specific CD4+ T cell clonotypes by their expansion, the ViraFEST assay first stimulated PBMC with viral peptide pools and then applied TCR sequencing. After about 9 days of culture, CD4+ T cells were isolated with the EasySep CD4+ T cell isolation kit.

The material was CD4+ T cells from PBMCs cultured with HCoV-229E spike peptides, obtained before COVID-19 vaccination. The cell subset or site label for this specimen denotes: HCoV-229E spike overlapping peptide pool stimulation. The receptors originated from a human donor who received a COVID-19 vaccine.

V usage is TRBV15 and J usage is TRBJ2-7; 10 nucleotides line up with TRBD1. The CDR3 is 15 amino acids. V lost 0 bases to trimming and J lost 7 bases; unmatched junction nucleotides: 6. Germline CDR1 LNHNV, CDR2 YYDKDF (reference sequence). CDR3 protein: CATSRDRDRGLEQYV. CDR3 DNA: TGTGCCACCAGCAGAGACCGAGACAGGGGGCTAGAGCAGTACGTC.

The V call is TRBV5-1, the J call TRBJ1-4; TRBD1 might be the D (6 bases). The CDR3 extends over 15 amino acids. Germline lookup yields CDR1 SGHRS and CDR2 YFSETQ. V lost 3 bases to trimming and J lost 8 bases, with 17 bases between them. The CDR3 DNA sequence: TGCGCCAGCAGCTCAAGCCTGGGGGGCCAGGAAAAACTGTTTTTT. This sequence encodes CASSSSLGGQEKLFF.